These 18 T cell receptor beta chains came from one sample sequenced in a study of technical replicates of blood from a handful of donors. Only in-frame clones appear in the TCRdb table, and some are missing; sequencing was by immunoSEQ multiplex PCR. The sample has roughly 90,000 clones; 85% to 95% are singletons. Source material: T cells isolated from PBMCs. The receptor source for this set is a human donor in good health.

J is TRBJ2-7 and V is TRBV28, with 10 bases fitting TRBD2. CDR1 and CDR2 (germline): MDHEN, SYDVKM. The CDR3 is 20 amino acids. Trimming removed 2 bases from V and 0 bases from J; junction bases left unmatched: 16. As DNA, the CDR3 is TGTGCCAGCAGTTTACCGCCCCCGTCCTTAGCGGGAGGAAGCTCCTACGAGCAGTACTTC. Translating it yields CASSLPPPSLAGGSSYEQYF.

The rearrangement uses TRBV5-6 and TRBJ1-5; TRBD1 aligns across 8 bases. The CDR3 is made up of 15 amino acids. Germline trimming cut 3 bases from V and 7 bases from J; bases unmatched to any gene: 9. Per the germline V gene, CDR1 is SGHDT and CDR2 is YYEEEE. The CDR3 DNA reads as TGTGCCAGCAGCTCGAGGACAGGGTGGGACCAGCCCCAGCATTTT. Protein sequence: CASSSRTGWDQPQHF.

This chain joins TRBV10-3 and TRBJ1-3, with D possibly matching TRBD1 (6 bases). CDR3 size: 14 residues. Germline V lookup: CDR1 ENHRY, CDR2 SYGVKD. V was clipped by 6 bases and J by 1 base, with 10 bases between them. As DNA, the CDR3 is TGTGCCATCAGCCCAACAGGGTCTGGAAACACCATATATTTT. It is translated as CAISPTGSGNTIYF.

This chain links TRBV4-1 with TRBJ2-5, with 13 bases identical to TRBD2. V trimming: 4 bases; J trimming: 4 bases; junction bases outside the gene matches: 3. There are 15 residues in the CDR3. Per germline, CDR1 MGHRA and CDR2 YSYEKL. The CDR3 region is CASSRTSGSGETQYF. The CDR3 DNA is TGCGCCAGCAGCCGGACTAGCGGGAGCGGAGAGACCCAGTACTTC.

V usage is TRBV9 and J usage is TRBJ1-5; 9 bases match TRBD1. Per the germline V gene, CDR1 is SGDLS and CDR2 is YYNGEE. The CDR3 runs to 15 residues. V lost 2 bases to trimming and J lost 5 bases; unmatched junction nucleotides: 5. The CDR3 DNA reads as TGTGCCAGCAGCGTGGGGACAGGGCTCGATCAGCCCCAGCATTTT. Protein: CASSVGTGLDQPQHF.

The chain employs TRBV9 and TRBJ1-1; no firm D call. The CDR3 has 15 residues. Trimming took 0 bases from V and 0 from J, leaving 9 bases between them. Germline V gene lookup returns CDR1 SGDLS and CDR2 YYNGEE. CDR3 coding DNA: TGTGCCAGCAGCGTAGTGGGCTCCATGAACACTGAAGCTTTCTTT. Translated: CASSVVGSMNTEAFF.

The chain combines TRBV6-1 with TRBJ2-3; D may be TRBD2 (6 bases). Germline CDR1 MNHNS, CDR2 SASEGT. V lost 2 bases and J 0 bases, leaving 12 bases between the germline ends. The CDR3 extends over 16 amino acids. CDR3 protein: CASSEYLGGSTDTQYF. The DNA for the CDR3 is TGTGCCAGCAGTGAATATCTTGGGGGGAGCACAGATACGCAGTATTTT.

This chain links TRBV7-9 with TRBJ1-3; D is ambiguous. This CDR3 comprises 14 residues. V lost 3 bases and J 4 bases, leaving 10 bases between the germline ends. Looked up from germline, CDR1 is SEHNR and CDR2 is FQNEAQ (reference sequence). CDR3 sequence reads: CASSLFGYGNTIYF. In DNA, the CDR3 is TGTGCCAGCAGCTTGTTCGGTTACGGAAACACCATATATTTT.

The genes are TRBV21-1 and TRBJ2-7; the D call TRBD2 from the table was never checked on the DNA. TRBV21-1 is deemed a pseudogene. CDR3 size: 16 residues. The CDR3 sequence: CASSKAGLADSYEQYF. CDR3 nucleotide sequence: TGTGCCAGCAGCAAAGCGGGACTAGCGGACTCCTACGAGCAGTACTTC.

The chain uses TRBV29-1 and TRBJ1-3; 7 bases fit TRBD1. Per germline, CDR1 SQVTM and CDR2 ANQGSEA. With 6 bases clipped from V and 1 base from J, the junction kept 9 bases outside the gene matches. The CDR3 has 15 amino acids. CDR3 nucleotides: TGCAGCGTCGCTACAGGGGTGGCATCTGGAAACACCATATATTTT. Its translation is CSVATGVASGNTIYF.

The CDR3 spells CASNPFSGGAYEQYF. CDR3 sequence (DNA): TGTGCCAGCAACCCCTTTTCGGGAGGCGCCTACGAGCAGTACTTC. This chain joins TRBV28 and TRBJ2-7; 7 bases agree with TRBD2. With V trimmed by 7 bases and J by 2 bases, 11 bases remained unmatched. Per germline, CDR1 MDHEN and CDR2 SYDVKM. CDR3 length equals 15 residues.

This CDR3 reads CASSLSLGGDYGYTF. CDR3 bases: TGTGCCAGCAGCCTAAGCCTGGGGGGGGACTATGGCTACACCTTC. This chain connects TRBV7-2 to TRBJ1-2; perhaps TRBD1 as D (5 bases). Germline CDR1 reads SGHTA; CDR2 reads FQGNSA. Trimming took off 5 bases at V and 3 bases at J, with 16 bases between the two ends. The CDR3 runs to 15 residues.

CDR3 nucleotides: TGCGCCAGCAGCCTTTCCGGGACAGCCTCCTACAATGAGCAGTTCTTC. This codes for CASSLSGTASYNEQFF. This chain links TRBV5-1 with TRBJ2-1; 7 positions agree with TRBD1. Germline loops: CDR1 SGHRS, CDR2 YFSETQ. This CDR3 contains 16 residues. The ends lost 4 bases at V and 0 bases at J; junction bases unmatched: 7.

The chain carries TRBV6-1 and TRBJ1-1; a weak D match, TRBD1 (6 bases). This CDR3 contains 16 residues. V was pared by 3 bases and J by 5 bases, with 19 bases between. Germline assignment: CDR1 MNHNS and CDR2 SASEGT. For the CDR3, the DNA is TGTGCCAGCAGTGAGCGACAGGTACCTCCGCGGACTGAAGCTTTCTTT. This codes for CASSERQVPPRTEAFF.

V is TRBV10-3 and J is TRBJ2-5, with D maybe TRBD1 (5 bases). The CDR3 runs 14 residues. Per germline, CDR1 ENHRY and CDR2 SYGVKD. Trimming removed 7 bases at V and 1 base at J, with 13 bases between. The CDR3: CAIKPDTFQETQYF. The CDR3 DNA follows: TGTGCCATCAAGCCGGACACCTTCCAAGAGACCCAGTACTTC.

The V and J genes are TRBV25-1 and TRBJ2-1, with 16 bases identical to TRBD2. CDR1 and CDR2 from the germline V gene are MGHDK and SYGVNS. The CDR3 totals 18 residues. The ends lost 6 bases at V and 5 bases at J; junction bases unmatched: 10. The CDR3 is CASRGLAGGPWGDNEQFF. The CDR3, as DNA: TGTGCCAGCAGGGGACTAGCGGGAGGGCCGTGGGGAGACAATGAGCAGTTCTTC.

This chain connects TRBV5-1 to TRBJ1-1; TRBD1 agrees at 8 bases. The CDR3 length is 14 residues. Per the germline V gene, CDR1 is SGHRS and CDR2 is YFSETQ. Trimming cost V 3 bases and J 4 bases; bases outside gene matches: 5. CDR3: CASSYLTGGTEAFF. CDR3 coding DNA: TGCGCCAGCAGCTACCTAACAGGGGGCACTGAAGCTTTCTTT.

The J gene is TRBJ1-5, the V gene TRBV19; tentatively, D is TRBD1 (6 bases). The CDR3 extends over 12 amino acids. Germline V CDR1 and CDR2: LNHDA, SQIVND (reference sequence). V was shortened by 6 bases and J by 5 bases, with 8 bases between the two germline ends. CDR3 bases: TGTGCCAGTAGCACAGGGTATCAGCCCCAGCATTTT. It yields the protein CASSTGYQPQHF.